The TCR beta chain described here comes from a study of blood T cells in healthy people across ages. Healthy individuals of Caucasian origin from Russia, aged about 6 to 100, served as donors. Study outcomes and limitations: Strongly correlated with naive T cell percentage was TCR beta diversity.

The use of a sample-barcoded 5' primer and a J-beta primer mix characterized a second PCR of about 7 to 12 cycles. A tag from a template-switch adaptor with 12 random nucleotides marked each cDNA molecule. TCRdb recomputed calls from the 5' RACE reads with MiXCR, one row per CDR3 protein. Among approximately 700,000 distinct CDR3 sequences, roughly 32% were seen once, and the ten largest hold 15%. About this clonotype: Antigen unknown.

V trimming: 6 bases; J trimming: 10 bases; junction bases outside the gene matches: 5. Germline V lookup: CDR1 MGHRA, CDR2 YSYEKL. The CDR3 extends over 12 amino acids. The origin of this receptor is a woman of 80 years or more in good health. Material: blood. The rearrangement links TRBV4-1 to TRBJ1-1; the match to TRBD1 covers 10 bases. The CDR3 bases are TGCGCCAGCAGGCGACAGGGGGCATCAGCTTTCTTT. Translated, it gives CASRRQGASAFF.